The entry below gives a single TCR beta chain sequence along with its context. What it recognizes is unknown. This entry comes from a study of cytomegalovirus exposure and HLA in healthy donors. Donors in the study were healthy people who gave bone marrow. Primers included in the PCR were 60 Vbeta and 13 Jbeta primers. The assay was immunoSEQ multiplex PCR, and TCRdb's table has in-frame clones only and misses some. The sample holds 80,000 to 95,000 clones; about 63% are singletons and the top ten take just under 6.5%. V lost 8 bases and J lost 4, with 14 bases in between. The germline gives CDR1 MNHEY, CDR2 SMNVEV (reference sequence). The CDR3 is 13 amino acids. Findings of the study overall: TCR beta chains numbering 164 were designated cytomegalovirus-associated. Available immune exposure information was restricted to CMV serostatus only.

The material sequenced was PBMCs. The receptor comes from a woman aged 25 to 39 in good health and CMV-seronegative. The chain combines TRBV27 with TRBJ1-2, with D unclear. The CDR3 sequence is CASRPEGTYGYTF. The CDR3 DNA follows: TGTGCCAGCCGACCGGAGGGCACCTATGGCTACACCTTC.